One T cell receptor beta chain is described in this entry. The table came from immunoSEQ multiplex PCR; TCRdb's copy has only in-frame clones and leaves some out. The data contain around 2,000,000 clones, about 92% of them singletons. The data derive from a study of shared clonotypes between healthy human individuals. Selected positively for CCR7 and CD45RO-negative, naive CD8 cells excluded terminally differentiated effector memory CD45RA+ cells. V gave up 0 bases and J gave up 6 bases, with 6 bases separating them. The CDR3 is 13 amino acids. Germline V gene data show CDR1 as PRHDT and CDR2 as FYEKMQ (reference sequence).

The chain combines TRBV13 with TRBJ2-1, with D hard to call. This TCR derives from a man between 18 and 29 years old in good health. Some clones in this sample may be carry-over from other donors' samples. Sequences were obtained from naive CD8+ T cells from PBMCs. This CDR3 is CASSLGSSNEQFF. The DNA for the CDR3 is TGTGCCAGCAGCTTAGGATCAAGCAATGAGCAGTTCTTC.